This entry is about one T cell receptor (beta chain). These data originate in a study of cytomegalovirus exposure and HLA in healthy donors. Both 60 Vbeta primers and 13 Jbeta primers went into the PCR. Assay used: immunoSEQ multiplex PCR; TCRdb lists only in-frame clones, some missing. The sample carries about 100,000 clones, 70% to 90% recorded once. This clonotype was sampled from a man in his forties or fifties in good health and CMV-seronegative. The source material was PBMCs.

This chain's CDR3 is CSARDAEAFF. CDR3 DNA sequence: TGCAGTGCTAGAGACGCTGAAGCTTTCTTT. J is TRBJ1-1 and V is TRBV20-1; no clear D. V gave up 0 bases and J gave up 6 bases, with 2 bases separating them. Germline assignment: CDR1 DFQATT and CDR2 SNEGSKA (reference sequence). CDR3 length: 10 residues.